These 11 T cell receptor beta chains were sequenced from one sample in a study of T cells in women clearing cervical HPV infection (dated 2018 in TCRdb). The protocol used for the library was the immunoSEQ multiplex PCR assay. TCRdb took this table from immuneACCESS and kept in-frame rearrangements with V and J called. Such tables lack part of the clones; where checked against another copy, unresolved V genes explain under half of the gap, and the rest is unexplained. The table for this sample records about 45,000 clones. More than 1% of the sample is held by the ten biggest clonotypes. The sequencing sample was made of blood buffy coat. The origin of the receptors is a woman aged 18 to 75 with a cervical HPV16 infection that either progressed to CIN3+ or cleared (not recorded which).

For this clone: Coverage ceases 3 residues before the CDR3 finishes, and the germline J gene fills in the end. This chain joins TRBV30 and TRBJ1-6; no firm D call. Trimming shortened V by 5 bases and J by 9 bases, and 11 bases separated the two germline ends. The CDR3 totals 12 residues. Germline-derived CDR1 and CDR2 are GTSNPN and SVGIG (reference sequence). The sequenced part of the CDR3 DNA is TGTGCCTGGGGACGTCGGGGTTCACCC. Translation gives CAWGRRGSP. The full CDR3 is CAWGRRGSPLHF.

On this clone: The junction differs from germline at one of its ends, possibly a read error. The read ends 3 residues before the CDR3 terminus; that terminus is restored from the germline J gene. The chain combines TRBV5-5 with TRBJ1-3; a weak D match, TRBD1 (5 bases). This CDR3 is built from 15 residues. CDR1 and CDR2 from the germline V gene are SGHKS and YYEKEE (reference sequence). The CDR3 bases that were read are TGTGCCAGCAGCCGAGACGTCCCGAGGGGAAACACA. Residues: CASSRDVPRGNT. The whole CDR3 sequence is CASSRDVPRGNTIYF.

About this clone itself: From the germline J gene comes the end of the CDR3, since the read stops 3 residues before it. V and J are TRBV20-1 and TRBJ2-5, with D perhaps TRBD2 (5 bases). CDR3 length equals 16 residues. CDR1 and CDR2 (germline): DFQATT, SNEGSKA (reference sequence). Trimming removed 0 bases from V and 7 bases from J, with 21 bases in between. CDR3 bases read: TGCAGTGCTAGAGATTTCGCGAGGGCAAGAAGGTTGACC. It is translated as CSARDFARARRLT. The whole CDR3 protein is CSARDFARARRLTQYF.

Comment on this clone: The read finishes 3 residues shy of the CDR3 end, and the germline J gene is used to complete it. This chain connects TRBV29-1 to TRBJ2-2, with 7 bases fitting TRBD2. J was trimmed by 9 bases and V by 5 bases; bases with no gene match: 6. The germline CDR1 and CDR2 sequences are SQVTM and ANQGSEA. There are 12 residues in the CDR3. The sequenced part of the CDR3 DNA is TGCAGCGTTCTTGGGGGGGGGAGGGAG. It is translated as CSVLGGGRE. The whole CDR3 protein is CSVLGGGRELFF.

On this clone: The read ends 3 residues shy of where the CDR3 ends; the end is completed using the germline J gene. V and J are TRBV6-2 or TRBV6-3 and TRBJ2-5; 7 positions match TRBD1. After removal of 6 bases from V and 7 bases from J, the junction contained 14 bases not matched to a gene. Germline V gives CDR1 MNHEY, CDR2 SVGEGT. The CDR3 has 15 amino acids. This CDR3 reads CASSHSTGPGVTQYF. The part of the CDR3 DNA that was read is TGTGCCAGCAGCCACTCGACAGGGCCCGGGGTGACC.

Regarding this clone: The CDR3 end falls 3 residues outside the read, so it is completed with the germline J gene. The chain joins TRBV9 to TRBJ2-7; D is undetermined. The germline V and J ends were trimmed by 0 bases and 5 bases, with 6 bases remaining between them. The CDR3 loop spans 12 amino acids. Germline values: CDR1 SGDLS, CDR2 YYNGEE. The CDR3 loop reads CASSVDEDEQYF. The covered CDR3 bases are TGTGCCAGCAGCGTAGACGAGGACGAG.

Comment on this clone: The sequenced fragment ends 3 residues before the CDR3 boundary, so the rest is inferred from the germline J gene. The chain combines TRBV10-2 with TRBJ2-2, with 7 bases aligning to TRBD2. Germline CDR1 and CDR2: WSHSY and SAAADI. Trimming cost V 0 bases and J 1 base; bases outside gene matches: 5. The CDR3 is made up of 17 amino acids. CDR3 DNA (partial): TGCGCCAGCAGTGAGTCTGTAGGACTAGGGAACACCGGGGAG. This translates into CASSESVGLGNTGE. In full, the CDR3 is CASSESVGLGNTGELFF.

For this clone: The read is 3 residues too short to cover the CDR3 end, so that end is filled in from the germline J gene. This chain links TRBV5-1 with TRBJ2-1; a weak D match, TRBD2 (6 bases). The CDR3 sequence is 16 residues long. The germline V and J ends were trimmed by 0 bases and 1 base, with 11 bases remaining between them. CDR1 and CDR2 (germline): SGHRS, YFSETQ. The covered CDR3 bases are TGCGCCAGCAGCTTGGGACTAGGCTTGTCCTACAATGAG. This gives the protein CASSLGLGLSYNE. The complete CDR3 protein is CASSLGLGLSYNEQFF.

On this clone: The read halts 3 residues ahead of the CDR3 end, with the missing end drawn from the germline J gene. At the DNA level, this CDR3 is encoded by other sequences in the same sample as well. The chain uses TRBV19 and TRBJ1-5; TRBD1 agrees at 9 bases. Germline lookup yields CDR1 LNHDA and CDR2 SQIVND (reference sequence). Germline trimming cut 6 bases from V and 7 bases from J; bases unmatched to any gene: 4. The CDR3 is made up of 13 amino acids. This CDR3 reads CASSGQGYQPQHF. The part of the CDR3 DNA that was read is TGTGCCAGTAGCGGACAGGGGTACCAGCCC.

Regarding this clone: The CDR3 end falls 3 residues outside the read, so it is completed with the germline J gene. The chain couples TRBV30 to TRBJ2-2; 8 positions agree with TRBD1. The CDR3 totals 15 residues. Germline V gives CDR1 GTSNPN, CDR2 SVGIG (reference sequence). The V and J ends lost 2 bases and 5 bases, in that order; junction bases with no gene match: 7. The DNA read from the CDR3 is TGTGCCTGGAGTAAAGGACAGGGAAGAACCGGGGAG. Translated: CAWSKGQGRTGE. The full CDR3 sequence reads CAWSKGQGRTGELFF.

Turning to this clone: The read ends 3 residues before the CDR3 terminus; that terminus is restored from the germline J gene. V usage is TRBV7-3 and J usage is TRBJ2-1, with D maybe TRBD2 (6 bases). The CDR3 is made up of 14 amino acids. The germline V gene has CDR1 SGHTA and CDR2 FQGTGA. Trimming cost V 5 bases and J 6 bases, with 14 bases left between them. The CDR3 sequence: CASSPSLAANEQFF. CDR3 DNA (partial): TGTGCCAGCAGCCCCTCTTTAGCGGCCAATGAG. The full variable domain, completed using reference TRBV7-3 and TRBJ2-1, is GAGVSQTPSNKVTEKGKYVELRCDPISGHTALYWYRQSLGQGPEFLIYFQGTGAADDSGLPNDRFFAVRPEGSVSTLKIQRTERGDSAVYLCASSPSLAANEQFFGPGTRLTVL.